This is a list of T cell receptor beta chains from one sample in a study of blood T cell repertoires in COVID-19. Profiling relied on immunoSEQ multiplex PCR, and the TCRdb table lists in-frame clones only, not all of them. Seen here are around 280,000 clones, about 83% observed once, and the top ten hold 6% to 7%. Sequences were obtained from PBMCs or T cells enriched from blood (not recorded which). Every receptor here comes from a woman aged 40 to 50 who had recovered from COVID-19. CDR3s include the opening cysteine and the closing phenylalanine or tryptophan. Each record gives: J gene, V gene, CDR3 protein.

J gene: TRBJ1-3
V gene: TRBV6-5
CDR3 protein: CASSSPMGGRNTIYF

J gene: TRBJ2-3
V gene: TRBV9
CDR3 protein: CASSVVGQGANTQYF

J gene: TRBJ1-5
V gene: TRBV27
CDR3 protein: CASSFVRDNQPQHF

J gene: TRBJ2-7
V gene: TRBV4-2
CDR3 protein: CASSQGAGVGYEQYF

J gene: TRBJ1-2
V gene: TRBV7-9
CDR3 protein: CASSLQGDYGYTF

J gene: TRBJ2-7
V gene: TRBV28
CDR3 protein: CASSFRLVRHEQYF

J gene: TRBJ1-2
V gene: TRBV30
CDR3 protein: CAWRGAGPRLF

J gene: TRBJ1-5
V gene: TRBV7-2
CDR3 protein: CASSLGTNQPQHF

J gene: TRBJ2-5
V gene: TRBV5-1
CDR3 protein: CASSLVAGFQETQYF

J gene: TRBJ2-7
V gene: TRBV7-2
CDR3 protein: CASSMDRAVAYEQYF

J gene: TRBJ2-1
V gene: TRBV10-1
CDR3 protein: CASSPGTSGNNEQFF

J gene: TRBJ1-4
V gene: TRBV28
CDR3 protein: CASSAGQGREKLFF

J gene: TRBJ1-1
V gene: TRBV24-1
CDR3 protein: CATSDPRTGNTEAFF

J gene: TRBJ1-3
V gene: TRBV14
CDR3 protein: CASSRTRGAGNTIYF

J gene: TRBJ2-1
V gene: TRBV27
CDR3 protein: CASSALTTSGIGNEQFF

J gene: TRBJ2-1
V gene: TRBV10-1
CDR3 protein: CARRLAGGWNEQFF

J gene: TRBJ1-1
V gene: TRBV2
CDR3 protein: CASTGVLNTEAFF

J gene: TRBJ2-7
V gene: TRBV3-1/TRBV3-2
CDR3 protein: CASSRGQVYEQYF